Reported below is one TCR beta chain. Its antigen is unknown. Nothing much larger sits one base from this clone, and base qualities are not available. The data are from a study of blood T cell repertoires in COVID-19 (TCRdb year 2020). Notes on the research overall: Samples covering the acute and convalescent phases of COVID-19 were provided by collaborators in the United States, Italy and Spain. Nearly every sample came with metadata listing a de-identified subject ID, COVID-19 status, age in years and sex. Subjects who had been exposed to COVID-19, were actively infected with it, or had recovered from it provided the deeply sampled blood TCRbeta repertoires that made up the dataset. The repertoires were made available in a free public database intended to serve as a resource for research on the immune response to SARS-CoV-2. Where available, HLA class I and class II types were taken from metadata supplied by the sample provider and were not determined by assay-based typing. Samples were obtained from the ongoing ImmuneRACE study (first 160 participants) and from some 1,200 subjects provided by 6 global collaborators. The prospective study material was composed of cDNA or gDNA derived from T cells, B-cell-depleted T cells, or PBMCs. Broader findings and caveats from the paper: How much clinical and demographic metadata was included differed by source and by participant, and the metadata was provided uncurated.

Another Seattle source contributed samples from volunteer blood donors who had recovered from COVID-19. Whole blood was collected in K2EDTA tubes by collaborating institutions according to the institutions' own protocols. For TCRbeta analysis, collaborators shipped samples as frozen whole blood, isolated PBMCs, or DNA extracted from either of those sample types. Via the germline V gene, CDR1 is SGHDN and CDR2 FVKESK. V is clipped by 0 bases and J by 4 bases, and the sequence between their germline boundaries is 13 bases long. The CDR3 holds 16 amino acids from the cysteine to the phenylalanine. The sequence is cut down to CDR3 DNA, 48 bases in frame from base 1. TCRbeta CDR3 regions were amplified from genomic DNA by means of the immunoSEQ Assay, a bias-controlled multiplex PCR. As for the authors' bioinformatics: Nucleated cell counts per sample were estimated from amplification of reference gene primers within the assay. To quantify the absolute abundance of each unique TCRbeta CDR3 rearrangement, sequence reads were collapsed and filtered. For each sample, productive Simpson clonality was calculated by taking the square root of Simpson's diversity index across productive rearrangements. TCRdb retrieved this table from immuneACCESS and kept in-frame rearrangements only. Not all clones are present; in checked studies, unresolved V genes account for under half, and no reason is known for the remainder. V and J calls and clone size are given by that table; D and trimming were obtained from the DNA. The sample data list 200,000 to 300,000 clones, and roughly 86% of these were observed just once. About 9.2% of the sample comes from the top ten.

The chain is assembled from TRBV14 and TRBJ2-1, and TRBD2 may be the D gene, going by 6 matching bases. Specimen: peripheral blood. The receptor's source is a man aged 35 to 55 who had recovered from COVID-19. The CDR3 is CASSQEGGVTYNEQFF. The nucleotides are TGTGCCAGCAGCCAAGAAGGCGGGGTTACTTACAATGAGCAGTTCTTC.